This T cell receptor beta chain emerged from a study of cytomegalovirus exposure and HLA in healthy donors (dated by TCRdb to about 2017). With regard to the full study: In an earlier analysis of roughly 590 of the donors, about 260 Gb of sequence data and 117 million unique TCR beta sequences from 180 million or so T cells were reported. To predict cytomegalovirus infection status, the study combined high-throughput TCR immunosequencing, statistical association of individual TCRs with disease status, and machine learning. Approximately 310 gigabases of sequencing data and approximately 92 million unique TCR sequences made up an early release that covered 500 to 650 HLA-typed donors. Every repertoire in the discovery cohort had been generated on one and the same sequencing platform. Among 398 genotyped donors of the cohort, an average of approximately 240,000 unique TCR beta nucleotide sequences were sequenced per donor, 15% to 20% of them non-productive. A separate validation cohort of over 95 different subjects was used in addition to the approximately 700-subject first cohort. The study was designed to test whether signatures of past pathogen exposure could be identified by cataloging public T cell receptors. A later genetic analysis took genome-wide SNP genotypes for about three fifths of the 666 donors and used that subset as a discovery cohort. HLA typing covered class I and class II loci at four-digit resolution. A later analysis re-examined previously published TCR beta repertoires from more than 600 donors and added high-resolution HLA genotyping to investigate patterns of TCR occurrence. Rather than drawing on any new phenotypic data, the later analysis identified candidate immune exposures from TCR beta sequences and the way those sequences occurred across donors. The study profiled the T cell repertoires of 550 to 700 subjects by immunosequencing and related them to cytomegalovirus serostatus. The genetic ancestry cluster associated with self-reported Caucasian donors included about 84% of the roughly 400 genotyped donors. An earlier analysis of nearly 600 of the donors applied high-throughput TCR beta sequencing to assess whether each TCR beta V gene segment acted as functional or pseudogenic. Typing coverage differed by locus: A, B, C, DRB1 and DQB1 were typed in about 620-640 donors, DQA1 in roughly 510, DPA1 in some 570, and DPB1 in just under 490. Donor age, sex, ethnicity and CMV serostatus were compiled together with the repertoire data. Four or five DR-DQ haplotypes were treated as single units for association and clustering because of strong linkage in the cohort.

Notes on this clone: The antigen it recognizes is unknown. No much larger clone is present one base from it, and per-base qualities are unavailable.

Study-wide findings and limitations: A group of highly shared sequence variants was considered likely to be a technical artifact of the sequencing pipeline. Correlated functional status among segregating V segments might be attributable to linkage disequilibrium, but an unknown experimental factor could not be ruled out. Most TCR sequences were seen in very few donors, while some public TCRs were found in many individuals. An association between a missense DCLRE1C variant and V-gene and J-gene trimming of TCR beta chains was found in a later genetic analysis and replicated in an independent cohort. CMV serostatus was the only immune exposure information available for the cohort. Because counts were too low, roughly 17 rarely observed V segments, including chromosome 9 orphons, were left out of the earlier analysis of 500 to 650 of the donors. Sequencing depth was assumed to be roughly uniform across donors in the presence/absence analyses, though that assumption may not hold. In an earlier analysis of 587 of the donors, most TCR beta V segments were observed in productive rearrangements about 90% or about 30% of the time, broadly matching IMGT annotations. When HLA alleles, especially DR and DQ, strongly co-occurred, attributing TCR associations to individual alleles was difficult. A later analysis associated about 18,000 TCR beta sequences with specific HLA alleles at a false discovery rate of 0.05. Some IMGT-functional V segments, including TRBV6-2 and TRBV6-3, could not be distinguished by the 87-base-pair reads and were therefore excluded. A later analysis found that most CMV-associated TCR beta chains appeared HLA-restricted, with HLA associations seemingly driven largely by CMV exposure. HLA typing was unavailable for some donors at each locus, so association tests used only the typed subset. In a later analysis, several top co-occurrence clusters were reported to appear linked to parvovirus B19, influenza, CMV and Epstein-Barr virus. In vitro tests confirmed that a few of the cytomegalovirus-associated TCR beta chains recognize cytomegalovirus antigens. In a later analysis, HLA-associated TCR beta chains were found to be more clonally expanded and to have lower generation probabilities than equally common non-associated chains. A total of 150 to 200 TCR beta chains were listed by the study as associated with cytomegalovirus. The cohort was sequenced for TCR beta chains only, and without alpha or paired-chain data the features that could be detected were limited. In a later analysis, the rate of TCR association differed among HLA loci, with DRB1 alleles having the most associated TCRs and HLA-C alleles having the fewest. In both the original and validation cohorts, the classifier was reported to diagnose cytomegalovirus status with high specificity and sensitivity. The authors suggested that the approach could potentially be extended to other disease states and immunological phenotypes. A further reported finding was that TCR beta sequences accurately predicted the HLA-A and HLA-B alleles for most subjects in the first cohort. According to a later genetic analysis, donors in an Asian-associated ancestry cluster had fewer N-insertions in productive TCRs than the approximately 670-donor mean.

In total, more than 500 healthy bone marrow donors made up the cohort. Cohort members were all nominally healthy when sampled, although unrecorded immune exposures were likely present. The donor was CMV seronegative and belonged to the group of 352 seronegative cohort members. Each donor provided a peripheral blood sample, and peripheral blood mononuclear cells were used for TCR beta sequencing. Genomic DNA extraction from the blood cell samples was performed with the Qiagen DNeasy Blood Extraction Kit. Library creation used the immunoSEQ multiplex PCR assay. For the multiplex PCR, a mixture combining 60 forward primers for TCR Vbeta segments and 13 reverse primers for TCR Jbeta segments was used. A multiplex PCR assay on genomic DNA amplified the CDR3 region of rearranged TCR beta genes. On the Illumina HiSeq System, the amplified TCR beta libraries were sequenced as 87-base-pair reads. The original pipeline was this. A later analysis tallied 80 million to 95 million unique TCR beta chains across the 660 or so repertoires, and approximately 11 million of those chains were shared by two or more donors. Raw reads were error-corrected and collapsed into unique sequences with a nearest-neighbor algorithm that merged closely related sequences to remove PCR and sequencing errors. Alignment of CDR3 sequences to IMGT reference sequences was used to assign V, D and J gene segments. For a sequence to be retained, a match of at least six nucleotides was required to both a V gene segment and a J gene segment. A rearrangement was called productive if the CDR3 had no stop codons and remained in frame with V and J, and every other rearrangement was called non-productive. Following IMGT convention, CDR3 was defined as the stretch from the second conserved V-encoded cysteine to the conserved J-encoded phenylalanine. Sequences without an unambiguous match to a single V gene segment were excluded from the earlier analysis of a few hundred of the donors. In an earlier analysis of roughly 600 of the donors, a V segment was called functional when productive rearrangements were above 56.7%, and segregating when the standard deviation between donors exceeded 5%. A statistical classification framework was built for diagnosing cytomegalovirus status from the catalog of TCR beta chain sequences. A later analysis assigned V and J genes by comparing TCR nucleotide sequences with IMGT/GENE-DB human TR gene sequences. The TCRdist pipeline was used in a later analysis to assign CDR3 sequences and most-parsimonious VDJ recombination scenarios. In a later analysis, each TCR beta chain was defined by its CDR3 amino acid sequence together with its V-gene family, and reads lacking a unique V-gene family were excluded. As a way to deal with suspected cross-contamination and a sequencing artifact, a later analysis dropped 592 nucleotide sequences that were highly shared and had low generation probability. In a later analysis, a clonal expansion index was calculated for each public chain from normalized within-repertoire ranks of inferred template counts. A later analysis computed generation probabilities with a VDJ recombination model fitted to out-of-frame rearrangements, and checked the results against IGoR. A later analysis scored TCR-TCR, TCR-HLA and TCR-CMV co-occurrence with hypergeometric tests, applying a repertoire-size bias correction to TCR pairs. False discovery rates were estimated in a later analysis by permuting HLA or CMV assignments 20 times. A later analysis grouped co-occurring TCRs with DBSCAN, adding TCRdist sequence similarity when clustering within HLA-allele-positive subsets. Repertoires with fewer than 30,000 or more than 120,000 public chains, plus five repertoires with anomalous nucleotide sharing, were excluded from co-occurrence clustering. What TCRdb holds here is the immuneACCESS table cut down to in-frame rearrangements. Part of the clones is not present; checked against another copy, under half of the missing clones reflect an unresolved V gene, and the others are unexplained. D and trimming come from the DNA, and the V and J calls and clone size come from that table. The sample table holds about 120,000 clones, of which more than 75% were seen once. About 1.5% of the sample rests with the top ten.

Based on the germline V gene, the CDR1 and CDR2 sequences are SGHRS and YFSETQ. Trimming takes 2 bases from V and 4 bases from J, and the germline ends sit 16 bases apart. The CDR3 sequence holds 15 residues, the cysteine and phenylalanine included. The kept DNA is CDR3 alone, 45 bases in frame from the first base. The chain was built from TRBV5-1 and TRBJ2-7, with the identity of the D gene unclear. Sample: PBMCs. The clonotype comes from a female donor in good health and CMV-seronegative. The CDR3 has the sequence CASSFGSLGGYEQYF. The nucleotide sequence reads TGCGCCAGCAGCTTCGGGTCCTTGGGTGGATACGAGCAGTACTTC.